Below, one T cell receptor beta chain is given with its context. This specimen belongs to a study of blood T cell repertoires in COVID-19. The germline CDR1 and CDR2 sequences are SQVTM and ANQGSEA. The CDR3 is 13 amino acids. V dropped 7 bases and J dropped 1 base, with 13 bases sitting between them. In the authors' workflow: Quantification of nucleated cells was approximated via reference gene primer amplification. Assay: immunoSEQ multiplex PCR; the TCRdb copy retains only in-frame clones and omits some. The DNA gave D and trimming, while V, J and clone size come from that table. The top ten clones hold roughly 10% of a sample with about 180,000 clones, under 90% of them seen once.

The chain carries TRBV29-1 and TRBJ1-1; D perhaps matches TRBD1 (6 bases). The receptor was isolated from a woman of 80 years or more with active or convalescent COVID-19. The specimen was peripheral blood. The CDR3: CSATGQTNTEAFF. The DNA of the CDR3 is TGCAGCGCTACCGGACAGACGAACACTGAAGCTTTCTTT.